At least ten counts were recorded for the clone carrying this T cell receptor (beta chain). Antigen: not known. Healthy Russian Caucasian donors spanned ages roughly 6 to 100 years. The data belong to a study of blood T cells in healthy people across ages. Study details: Capture by template switching was about one barcoded beta molecule per two T cells.

Overall study results and limits: Age advanced and TCR beta diversity per million T cells fell, roughly linearly. Naive CD4+ cell counts and diversity both ran higher in long-lived than in aged donors.

Germline V gene sequence: CDR1 SGHDT, CDR2 YYEEEE. The CDR3 loop spans 14 amino acids. The germline V and J ends were trimmed by 3 bases and 4 bases, with 13 bases remaining between them. For the second PCR, which ran for about 6 to 11 cycles, a sample-barcoded 5' primer and a J-beta primer mix were used. A single record per CDR3 protein comes from TCRdb applying MiXCR to the 5' RACE reads. The profile shows roughly 700,000 distinct CDR3 sequences, approximately 30% of them singletons. The rearrangement uses TRBV5-6 and TRBJ1-2, with D perhaps matching TRBD1 (5 bases). What was sequenced was blood. The receptor's source is an elderly woman in good health. As DNA, the CDR3 is TGTGCCAGCAGCTCAGGGACTCGGGGCTATGGCTACACCTTC. As protein: CASSSGTRGYGYTF. The full variable domain, in which reference TRBV5-6 and TRBJ1-2 provide the parts outside the CDR3, is DAGVTQSPTHLIKTRGQQVTLRCSPKSGHDTVSWYQQALGQGPQFIFQYYEEEERQRGNFPDRFSGHQFPNYSSELNVNALLLGDSALYLCASSSGTRGYGYTFGSGTRLTVV.